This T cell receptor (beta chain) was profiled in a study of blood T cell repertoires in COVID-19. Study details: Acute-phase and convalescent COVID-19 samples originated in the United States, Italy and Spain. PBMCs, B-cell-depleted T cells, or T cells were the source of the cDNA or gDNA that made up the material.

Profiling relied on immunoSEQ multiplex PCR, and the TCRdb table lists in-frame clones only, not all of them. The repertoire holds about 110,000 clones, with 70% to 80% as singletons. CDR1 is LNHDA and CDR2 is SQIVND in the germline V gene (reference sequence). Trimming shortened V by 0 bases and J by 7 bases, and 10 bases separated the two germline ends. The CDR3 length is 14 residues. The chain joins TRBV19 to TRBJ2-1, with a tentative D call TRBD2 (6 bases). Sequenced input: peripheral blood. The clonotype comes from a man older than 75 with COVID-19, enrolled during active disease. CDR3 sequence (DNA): TGTGCCAGTAGTATAGAGGGACTCACTAATGAGCAGTTCTTC. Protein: CASSIEGLTNEQFF.